The entry that follows covers one TCR beta chain sequence. What it binds is unknown. Primers: 60 V beta forward and 13 J beta reverse. Clones were sequenced by immunoSEQ multiplex PCR, and TCRdb holds only the in-frame ones, with some missing. The table has 71,000 or so clones, about 86% seen once. Fresh-frozen tumor tissue and more than two years of survival data were available for all. The data were obtained in a study of glioma-infiltrating T cells after dendritic cell vaccination. Findings of the study overall: Longer survival after dendritic cell vaccination followed higher pretreatment TIL content.

Trimming stripped 2 bases from V and 3 bases from J, with 14 bases between. In germline, CDR1 is SGHTA, CDR2 FQGTGA. CDR3 length equals 15 residues. This chain joins TRBV7-3 and TRBJ2-7; D might be TRBD1 (6 bases). The sample was blood, taken before dendritic cell vaccination. The source is a human donor with glioblastoma. The CDR3: CASSLGGEPIYEQYF. Here the CDR3 DNA reads TGTGCCAGCAGCTTAGGGGGCGAGCCCATCTACGAGCAGTACTTC.